This paragraph reports one T cell receptor beta chain. Its antigen is still unknown. The sample is drawn from a study of cytomegalovirus exposure and HLA in healthy donors. Study-level findings and limits: The classifier, whose performance was assessed in both the original and validation cohorts, reportedly diagnosed cytomegalovirus status with high specificity and sensitivity. The majority of TCR sequences were rare, yet some public TCRs appeared in many donors. CMV antigen specificity of a few CMV-associated chains was confirmed in vitro. Overall, under 200 TCR beta chains were annotated as cytomegalovirus-associated.

Germline V CDR1 and CDR2: ENHRY, SYGVKD. The length of the CDR3 is 15 residues. V was pared by 3 bases and J by 8 bases, with 16 bases between. Produced via immunoSEQ multiplex PCR; TCRdb's table is partial and in-frame only. The sample has about 140,000 clones; 88% are singletons. The receptor's source is a woman between 18 and 29 years old in good health and CMV-seropositive. The gene calls are TRBV10-3 and TRBJ1-4, with TRBD1 as a possible D gene (6 bases). Input material: PBMCs. CDR3 sequence reads: CAISDLKGQPEKLFF. The CDR3 DNA is TGTGCCATCAGTGACCTAAAGGGACAACCAGAAAAACTGTTTTTT.